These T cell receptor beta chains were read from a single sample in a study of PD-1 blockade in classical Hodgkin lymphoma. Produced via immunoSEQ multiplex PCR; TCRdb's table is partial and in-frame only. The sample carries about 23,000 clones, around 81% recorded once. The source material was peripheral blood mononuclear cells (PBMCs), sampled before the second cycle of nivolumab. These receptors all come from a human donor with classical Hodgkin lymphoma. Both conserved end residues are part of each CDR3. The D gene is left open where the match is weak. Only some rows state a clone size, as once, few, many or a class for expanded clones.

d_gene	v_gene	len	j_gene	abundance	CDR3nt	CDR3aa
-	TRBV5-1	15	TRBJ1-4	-	TGCGCCAGCAGTCGTGGACGGGAACGTAATGAAAAACTGTTTTTT	CASSRGRERNEKLFF
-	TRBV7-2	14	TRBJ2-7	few	TGTGCCAGCAGCTTAGTTAGCGTCTCCTACGAGCAGTACTTC	CASSLVSVSYEQYF
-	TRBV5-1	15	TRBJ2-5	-	TGCGCCAGCAGCTTGGCCGGGACTCCTCAAGAGACCCAGTACTTC	CASSLAGTPQETQYF
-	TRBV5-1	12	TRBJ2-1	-	TGCGCCAGCAGCTCGGTAGCAAGTGAGCAGTTCTTC	CASSSVASEQFF
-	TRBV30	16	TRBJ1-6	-	TGTGCCTGGAGTGTCGCAGTCGGAGTTGGTAATTCACCCCTCCACTTT	CAWSVAVGVGNSPLHF
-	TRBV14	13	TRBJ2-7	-	TGTGCCAGCAGCCAAGATTGGCGCTACGAGCAGTACTTC	CASSQDWRYEQYF
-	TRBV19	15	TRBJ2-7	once	TGTGCCAGTAGTATAGTTTCTAGCGTCTCCTACGAGCAGTACTTC	CASSIVSSVSYEQYF
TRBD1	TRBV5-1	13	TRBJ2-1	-	TGCGCCAGCAGCGGGGACAGGGTGGCTGAGCAGTTCTTC	CASSGDRVAEQFF
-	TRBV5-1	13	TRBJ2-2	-	TGCGCCAGCAGCTTGGTCGTTGCCGGGGAGCTGTTTTTT	CASSLVVAGELFF
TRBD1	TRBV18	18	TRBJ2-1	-	TGTGCCAGCTCACCACGGACAGGGAACCCCGACTCCTACAATGAGCAGTTCTTC	CASSPRTGNPDSYNEQFF
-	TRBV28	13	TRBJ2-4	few	TGTGCCAGCAATCAGGGTTCGGGAAACATTCAGTACTTC	CASNQGSGNIQYF
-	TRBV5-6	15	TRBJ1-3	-	TGTGCCAGCAGCATGGCCCCGGGGCCCCTAAACACCATATATTTT	CASSMAPGPLNTIYF
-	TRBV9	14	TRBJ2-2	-	TGTGCCAGCAGCGGTGCGGCGAACACCGGGGAGCTGTTTTTT	CASSGAANTGELFF
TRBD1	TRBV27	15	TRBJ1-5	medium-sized	TGTGCCAGCAGTCACGGGACAGGGAGGACTCAGCCCCAGCATTTT	CASSHGTGRTQPQHF
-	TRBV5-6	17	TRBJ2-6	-	TGTGCCAGCAGCTTGGAGGGGGGTACCCCTGGGGCCAACGTCCTGACTTTC	CASSLEGGTPGANVLTF
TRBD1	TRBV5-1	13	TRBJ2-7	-	TGCGCCAGCAGCGTGGGACAGAGCTACGAGCAGTACTTC	CASSVGQSYEQYF
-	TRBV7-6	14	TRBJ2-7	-	TGTGCCAGCAGCTTCGGACGGAGCTCCTACGAGCAGTACTTC	CASSFGRSSYEQYF
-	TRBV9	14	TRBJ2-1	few	TGTGCCAGCAGCGTGGGGAGTTTCAGCAATGAGCAGTTCTTC	CASSVGSFSNEQFF
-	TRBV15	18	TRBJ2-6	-	TGTGCCACCAGCAGAGATAACGGGAAGATCACTGGGGCCAACGTCCTGACTTTC	CATSRDNGKITGANVLTF
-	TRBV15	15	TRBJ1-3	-	TGTGCCACCAGCAGAGATCGGAGGATTTCAAACACCATATATTTT	CATSRDRRISNTIYF
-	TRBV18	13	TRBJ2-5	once	TGTGCCAGCTCACCACCTCCACCTGAGACCCAGTACTTC	CASSPPPPETQYF
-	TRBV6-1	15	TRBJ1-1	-	TGTGCCAGCAGTGTCACGCAGGGGCCAGGAGCTGAAGCTTTCTTT	CASSVTQGPGAEAFF
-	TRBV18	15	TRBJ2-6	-	TGTGCCAGCTCACCTAGTATCTCTGGGGCCAACGTCCTGACTTTC	CASSPSISGANVLTF
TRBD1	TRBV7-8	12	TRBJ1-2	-	TGTGCCAGCAGCATGGACAGGGGGCCTTTTTACTTC	CASSMDRGPFYF
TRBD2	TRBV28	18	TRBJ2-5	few	TGTGCCAGCAGTTCCGGGACTAGCGGGAGGGCCTCGTCGGAGACCCAGTACTTC	CASSSGTSGRASSETQYF
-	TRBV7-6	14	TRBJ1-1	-	TGTGCCAGCAGCGGACGTGGCCTGAACACTGAAGCTTTCTTT	CASSGRGLNTEAFF
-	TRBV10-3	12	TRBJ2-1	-	TGTGCCACAGGGACCACGGGGAATGAGCAGTTCTTC	CATGTTGNEQFF
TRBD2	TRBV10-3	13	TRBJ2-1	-	TGTGCCATCAGGGCTAGCGGGCGAAATGAGCAGTTCTTC	CAIRASGRNEQFF
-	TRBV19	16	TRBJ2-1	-	TGTGCCAGTCCGAAACTAATAGGAAGGCCCTACAATGAGCAGTTCTTC	CASPKLIGRPYNEQFF
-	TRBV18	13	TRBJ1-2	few	TGTGCCAGCTCACCGGTGGGTTCCTGGGGCTACACCTTC	CASSPVGSWGYTF
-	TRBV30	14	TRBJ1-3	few	TGTGCCTGGAGCGATGAGGGACGGGGAAACACCATATATTTT	CAWSDEGRGNTIYF
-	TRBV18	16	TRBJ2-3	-	TGTGCCAGCTCACCGTTCCACGGGGGCCCCACAGATACGCAGTATTTT	CASSPFHGGPTDTQYF
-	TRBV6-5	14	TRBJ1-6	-	TGTGCCAGCAGTTACTCGCGTACGAGTGGAACCCTCCACTTT	CASSYSRTSGTLHF